These 21 T cell receptor beta chains originate from one sample sequenced in a study of shared clonotypes between healthy human individuals. Repertoires were generated with immunoSEQ multiplex PCR, while TCRdb's copy carries only in-frame clones and drops some. The sample contains roughly 2.1 million clones, approximately 94% of which appear only once. The naive CD8 subset, CD45RO-negative cells positively selected for CCR7, excluded terminally differentiated effector memory CD45RA+ cells. The sample was naive CD8+ T cells from PBMCs. The source is a man aged 18 to 35 in good health. Some clones in this sample may be carry-over from other donors' samples.

This chain links TRBV7-8 with TRBJ2-5; D may be TRBD1 (6 bases). The germline V gene has CDR1 SGHVS and CDR2 FQNEAQ. The CDR3 extends over 13 amino acids. Trimming removed 7 bases at V and 1 base at J, with 10 bases between. This chain's CDR3 is CASKYRVQETQYF. CDR3 sequence (DNA): TGTGCCAGCAAGTACAGGGTCCAAGAGACCCAGTACTTC. Combining the CDR3 with reference TRBV7-8 and TRBJ2-5 gives the whole variable domain GAGVSQSPRYKVAKRGQDVALRCDPISGHVSLFWYQQALGQGPEFLTYFQNEAQLDKSGLPSDRFFAERPEGSVSTLKIQRTQQEDSAVYLCASKYRVQETQYFGPGTRLLVL.

The chain employs TRBV6-1 and TRBJ1-5; D unclear. V was trimmed by 0 bases and J by 9 bases, leaving 15 bases between them. This CDR3 has 15 residues. The germline gives CDR1 MNHNS, CDR2 SASEGT. This CDR3 reads CASSEASGPAGPQHF. The CDR3 DNA reads TGTGCCAGCAGTGAAGCGTCCGGACCCGCAGGGCCCCAGCATTTT.

This sequence joins TRBV4-1 and TRBJ2-3; 12 bases agree with TRBD2. This CDR3 contains 17 residues. Germline lookup yields CDR1 MGHRA and CDR2 YSYEKL. Trimming took 5 bases from V and 5 from J; bases not matched to a gene: 11. As DNA, the CDR3 is TGCGCCAGCAGCTCGGATCCTAGCGGGAGGGCCGGAGATACGCAGTATTTT. Its translation is CASSSDPSGRAGDTQYF.

The chain employs TRBV13 and TRBJ2-2; 8 nucleotides agree with TRBD2. CDR1 and CDR2 from the germline V gene are PRHDT and FYEKMQ (reference sequence). The CDR3 has 14 residues. Trimming took 5 bases from V and 6 from J; bases not matched to a gene: 5. The CDR3 region is CASSPRGVPGELFF. In nucleotides, the CDR3 is TGTGCCAGCAGCCCGCGGGGGGTGCCCGGGGAGCTGTTTTTT.

The chain couples TRBV15 to TRBJ2-7; the match to TRBD2 covers 12 bases. Losses at the gene ends were 3 bases for V and 2 bases for J; bases not matched to a gene: 5. Per germline, CDR1 LNHNV and CDR2 YYDKDF (reference sequence). CDR3 length equals 16 residues. The CDR3, as DNA: TGTGCCACCAGCAGGGCAACTAGCGGGGGGACCTACGAGCAGTACTTC. Encoded protein: CATSRATSGGTYEQYF.

V gene TRBV6-6 combines with J gene TRBJ2-2; D perhaps matches TRBD1 (6 bases). Trimming took off 7 bases at V and 6 bases at J, with 12 bases between the two ends. In germline, CDR1 is MNHNY, CDR2 SVGAGI (reference sequence). CDR3 length: 13 residues. The CDR3 sequence: CASTKGGPGELFF. The CDR3 DNA follows: TGTGCCAGCACCAAAGGGGGACCCGGGGAGCTGTTTTTT.

The V call is TRBV28, the J call TRBJ2-2; weak D call: TRBD2 (5 bases). V lost 6 bases to trimming and J lost 0 bases, with 11 bases between them. Germline values: CDR1 MDHEN, CDR2 SYDVKM. The CDR3 has 15 amino acids. The CDR3 DNA reads TGTGCCAGCAGCCTAGCTAGACCGAACACCGGGGAGCTGTTTTTT. Protein sequence: CASSLARPNTGELFF.

This clone was recorded only once. The V call is TRBV19, the J call TRBJ2-3; D unresolved. Germline-derived CDR1 and CDR2 are LNHDA and SQIVND (reference sequence). This CDR3 is built from 15 residues. V gave up 9 bases and J gave up 0 bases, with 16 bases separating them. CDR3 protein: CASQPGALSTDTQYF. DNA of the CDR3: TGTGCCAGCCAGCCGGGCGCGCTTAGCACAGATACGCAGTATTTT.

The chain recombines TRBV4-2 with TRBJ1-4; 7 nucleotides agree with TRBD1. CDR1 LGHNA and CDR2 YNFKEQ come from the germline V gene. The trim removed 1 base at V and 0 bases at J, leaving 8 bases unmatched. This CDR3 has 18 amino acids. The CDR3, as DNA: TGTGCCAGCAGCCAAGGGGGGACAGTAGTTGCAACTAATGAAAAACTGTTTTTT. Its translation is CASSQGGTVVATNEKLFF.

This chain uses TRBV30 with TRBJ2-7, with 7 nucleotides matching TRBD2. Looked up from germline, CDR1 is GTSNPN and CDR2 is SVGIG (reference sequence). The CDR3 has 13 residues. V was clipped by 8 bases and J by 0 bases; unmatched bases: 7. This chain's CDR3 is CAVTGGSSYEQYF. DNA of the CDR3: TGTGCCGTGACGGGCGGGAGCTCCTACGAGCAGTACTTC.

V gene TRBV28 combines with J gene TRBJ1-2; 8 positions match TRBD1. The V and J ends lost 5 bases and 4 bases, in that order; junction bases with no gene match: 18. The CDR3 consists of 18 residues. The germline gives CDR1 MDHEN, CDR2 SYDVKM. In nucleotides, the CDR3 is TGTGCCAGCAGTCAGGGTTCAGGGGGCGGACTCTCCTTCTATGGCTACACCTTC. Residues: CASSQGSGGGLSFYGYTF.

The chain is built from TRBV7-6 and TRBJ2-3, with 14 bases matching TRBD2. The CDR3 covers 16 residues. CDR1 and CDR2 (germline): SGHVS, FNYEAQ. V lost 10 bases to trimming and J lost 8 bases; unmatched junction nucleotides: 14. The CDR3 is CATSILGLAGVGTQYF. The CDR3 DNA reads as TGTGCCACTAGCATTTTGGGACTAGCGGGAGTTGGTACGCAGTATTTT.

This chain connects TRBV29-1 to TRBJ2-1; D is unresolved. The CDR3 covers 10 residues. Trimming pared 6 bases from V and 7 bases from J, leaving 7 bases between. CDR1 SQVTM and CDR2 ANQGSEA come from the germline V gene. The DNA of the CDR3 is TGCAGCGTGGGCCAAAATGAGCAGTTCTTC. This sequence encodes CSVGQNEQFF.

The chain recombines TRBV6-5 with TRBJ2-2, with TRBD1 as a possible D gene (6 bases). The CDR3 sequence is 14 residues long. Germline V gene data show CDR1 as MNHEY and CDR2 as SVGAGI. Trimming left V 6 bases short and J 1 base short, with 9 bases between. CDR3 nucleotide sequence: TGTGCCAGCAGGCAGGGGCAGAACACCGGGGAGCTGTTTTTT. This sequence encodes CASRQGQNTGELFF.

The chain is built from TRBV10-3 and TRBJ1-6, with 12 bases fitting TRBD1. V lost 6 bases to trimming and J lost 6 bases; unmatched junction nucleotides: 3. CDR3 length: 15 amino acids. Germline V gene data show CDR1 as ENHRY and CDR2 as SYGVKD. The CDR3 DNA reads as TGTGCCATCAGCGGGACAGGGGGCGTTAATTCACCCCTCCACTTT. Its translation is CAISGTGGVNSPLHF.

V usage is TRBV27 and J usage is TRBJ1-5; D is uncertain. In germline, CDR1 is MNHEY, CDR2 SMNVEV (reference sequence). The CDR3 is 14 amino acids. The V end was cut by 1 base, the J end by 0 bases, with 4 bases between. In DNA, the CDR3 is TGTGCCAGCAGTTTATATATTAGCAATCAGCCCCAGCATTTT. Protein product: CASSLYISNQPQHF.

The chain uses TRBV2 and TRBJ2-7; 14 positions match TRBD2. This CDR3 has 16 amino acids. J gave up 7 bases and V 1 base, and 6 bases lay outside the gene matches. Germline loops: CDR1 SNHLY, CDR2 FYNNEI. DNA of the CDR3: TGTGCCAGCAGTGAAGGGGGACTAGCGGGAGTAAGAGAGCAGTACTTC. This sequence encodes CASSEGGLAGVREQYF.

The gene calls are TRBV27 and TRBJ1-5; D not resolved. Germline CDR1 is MNHEY and CDR2 is SMNVEV (reference sequence). CDR3 length: 16 amino acids. Trimming shortened V by 0 bases and J by 1 base, and 10 bases separated the two germline ends. CDR3 sequence reads: CASSLSGPGSNQPQHF. DNA of the CDR3: TGTGCCAGCAGTTTATCAGGGCCGGGAAGCAATCAGCCCCAGCATTTT.

This chain links TRBV30 with TRBJ2-1; D unresolved. Trimming left V 5 bases short and J 7 bases short, with 9 bases between. The CDR3 has 11 residues. The V gene's germline CDR1 is GTSNPN and CDR2 SVGIG (reference sequence). CDR3 in amino acids: CAWWDGNEQFF. The CDR3 region has the DNA TGTGCCTGGTGGGATGGGAATGAGCAGTTCTTC. Variable domain in full (rest from reference TRBV30 and TRBJ2-1): SQTIHQWPATLVQPVGSPLSLECTVEGTSNPNLYWYRQAAGRGLQLLFYSVGIGQISSEVPQNLSASRPQDRQFILSSKKLLLSDSGFYLCAWWDGNEQFFGPGTRLTVL.

On this clone: Other DNA sequences in this sample translate to the same CDR3. The chain joins TRBV4-1 to TRBJ2-7; 7 nucleotides agree with TRBD1. The ends lost 4 bases at V and 4 bases at J; junction bases unmatched: 4. Germline-derived CDR1 and CDR2 are MGHRA and YSYEKL. The CDR3 is made up of 13 amino acids. CDR3 sequence (DNA): TGCGCCAGCAGCCTGCGACAGGGATACGAGCAGTACTTC. As protein: CASSLRQGYEQYF.

The V call is TRBV6-5, the J call TRBJ2-7; 7 positions match TRBD1. The CDR3 has 11 residues. J lost 6 bases, V lost 6 bases, and 2 bases had no gene match. CDR1 and CDR2 from the germline V gene are MNHEY and SVGAGI. This CDR3 reads CASRTGVEQYF. The CDR3 DNA reads TGTGCCAGCAGAACAGGGGTCGAGCAGTACTTC.